This TCR beta chain was sequenced in a study of blood T cell repertoires in COVID-19 (dated by TCRdb to 2018 to 2020). Study-level background: Collaborator samples came from the United States, Italy and Spain and covered acute and convalescent phases of COVID-19. Subjects who had been exposed to COVID-19, were actively infected with it, or had recovered from it provided the deeply sampled blood TCRbeta repertoires that made up the dataset. Nearly every sample came with metadata listing a de-identified subject ID, COVID-19 status, age in years and sex. The prospective study material was composed of cDNA or gDNA derived from T cells, B-cell-depleted T cells, or PBMCs. Samples came from the ongoing ImmuneRACE study (first 160 participants) plus 1,254 subjects from 6 global collaborators. HLA class I and class II types, where available, came from metadata supplied by the sample provider rather than from assay-based typing. A freely available public database, intended as a resource for researchers studying the immune response to SARS-CoV-2, is where the repertoires were released. The investigation overall reported the following: The quantity of clinical and demographic metadata differed by source and by participant and was supplied without curation.

Each collaborating institution followed its own protocols to collect whole blood in K2EDTA tubes. For TCRbeta analysis, collaborators shipped samples in one of three forms: frozen whole blood, isolated PBMCs, or DNA extracted from either of those sample types. Per the germline V gene, SQVTM is the CDR1 and ANQGSEA is the CDR2. The junction shows trimming of 5 bases on V and 1 base on J, plus 6 bases between the germline ends. Counted from cysteine to phenylalanine, this CDR3 has 12 amino acids. Only the CDR3 portion is preserved as DNA: 36 bases, with reading frame beginning at the first base. A word on this clone: Its antigen is currently not known. The record has no base qualities; no much larger clone is one base away.

The immunoSEQ Assay, a bias-controlled multiplex PCR, was used to amplify TCRbeta CDR3 regions from genomic DNA. The study's processing was this. Nucleated cell counts per sample were estimated from amplification of reference gene primers within the assay. To quantify the absolute abundance of each unique TCRbeta CDR3 rearrangement, sequence reads were collapsed and filtered. Productive Simpson clonality was computed per sample as the square root of Simpson's diversity index over productive rearrangements. Here the immuneACCESS table is served through TCRdb, limited to in-frame sequences with V and J called. Missing clones are a known gap in these copies; in checked studies unresolved V genes cover under half, and the rest lacks a known reason. D and trimming were read from the DNA, whereas the V and J calls and clone size are those reported in that table. In this sample the table shows about 410,000 clones, around 86% of which occur a single time. The top ten hold about 1.5% of the sample.

Here the chain combines TRBV29-1 and TRBJ1-3, with the D gene not confidently named. This clonotype originated in a woman aged 30 to 39 with active or convalescent COVID-19. Sequenced input: peripheral blood. The CDR3 has the sequence CSVLLSGNTIYF. The sequenced DNA: TGCAGCGTTTTGTTATCTGGAAACACCATATATTTT.